These 7 T cell receptor beta chains share one sample of origin, sequenced in a study of T cells in Graves' hyperthyroidism and ophthalmopathy. There were TCR beta CDR3 regions amplified from RNA transcripts. During a first-round RT-PCR of the TCR CDR3, the HTBI primer set was used. In TCRdb, the multiplex PCR reads were re-called with MiXCR into one record per CDR3 protein. The sample lists about 480,000 distinct CDR3 sequences; 14% were seen once. Sequencing used blood. The origin of the receptors is a young woman with Graves' hyperthyroidism.

This clonotype was seen repeatedly, ten times or more. The chain is built from TRBV12-3 or TRBV12-4 and TRBJ1-2; unclear D gene. Deletions cut 4 bases from V and 6 bases from J, with 6 bases between. CDR3 length equals 11 residues. In DNA form, the CDR3 reads TGTGCCAGCAGTTCCCCCGATGGCTACACCTTC. Encoded protein: CASSSPDGYTF.

This clonotype was counted between two and nine times. V usage is TRBV2 and J usage is TRBJ1-1, with D possibly TRBD1 on 5 matching bases. Germline V lookup: CDR1 SNHLY, CDR2 FYNNEI. This CDR3 comprises 13 residues. V lost 6 bases, J lost 4 bases, and 12 bases lay in between. In DNA form, the CDR3 reads TGTGCCAGCAGAGTCACAGGCCCCACTGAAGCTTTCTTT. Translation: CASRVTGPTEAFF.

This clonotype came up many times. V and J are TRBV20-1 and TRBJ1-1; D call uncertain. V gave up 1 base and J gave up 0 bases, with 6 bases separating them. The CDR3 contains 13 residues. Germline loops: CDR1 DFQATT, CDR2 SNEGSKA (reference sequence). The CDR3 nucleotides are TGCAGTGCTAGAGTGAGTTTGAACACTGAAGCTTTCTTT. Translating gives CSARVSLNTEAFF.

Many counts were recorded for this clonotype. This chain connects TRBV5-1 to TRBJ1-1; D remains unclear. V lost 1 base, J lost 0 bases, and 13 bases lay in between. The V gene's germline CDR1 is SGHRS and CDR2 YFSETQ. The CDR3 extends over 16 amino acids. CDR3 bases: TGCGCCAGCAGCTTGCGAGAGGGCCCCCTGAACACTGAAGCTTTCTTT. Amino acids: CASSLREGPLNTEAFF.

A remark on this clonotype: It may be a read error: a sequence one base away is much more abundant. The chain carries TRBV6-2 or TRBV6-3 and TRBJ1-3; D remains ambiguous. There are 15 residues in the CDR3. Germline CDR1 MNHEY, CDR2 SVGEGT. CDR3 protein: CASSYSFSSGSTIYF. DNA for the CDR3: TGTGCCAGCAGTTACAGCTTTAGCTCTGGAAGCACCATATATTTT.

This clonotype occurred many times. The chain uses TRBV29-1 and TRBJ1-1; D is perhaps TRBD1 (5 bases). Germline V gene sequence: CDR1 SQVTM, CDR2 ANQGSEA. CDR3 length: 10 residues. The CDR3 sequence is CAGHLTEAFF. In nucleotides, the CDR3 is TGCGCAGGACACCTTACTGAAGCTTTCTTT.

The chain uses TRBV3-1 and TRBJ1-1; D not resolved. Germline CDR1 and CDR2: LGHDT and YNNKEL (reference sequence). This CDR3 is 13 amino acids long. V was trimmed by 8 bases and J by 4 bases, leaving 14 bases between them. The DNA for the CDR3 is TGTGCCAGCGTCCAAGGCAGCGCCACTGAAGCTTTCTTT. This encodes CASVQGSATEAFF.